This entry lists 25 T cell receptor beta chains sequenced from one sample in a study of blood T cells in healthy people across ages. Then a second PCR, running roughly 7 to 12 cycles, was carried out with a sample-barcoded 5' primer and a J-beta primer mix. TCRdb analysed the 5' RACE reads with MiXCR anew, one entry per CDR3 protein. The table includes about 680,000 distinct CDR3 sequences, more than 40% detected once. What was sequenced was blood. Receptor source: a woman aged 55-69 years in good health.

This clonotype was seen a handful of times. The chain has TRBV4-3 and TRBJ2-3, with TRBD2 matching 9 bases. The CDR3 runs 17 residues. Germline trimming cut 3 bases from V and 4 bases from J; bases unmatched to any gene: 11. Germline V gene data show CDR1 as LGHNA and CDR2 as YSLEER. The CDR3 here is CASSQPTSGWQADTQYF. The DNA for the CDR3 is TGCGCCAGCAGCCAGCCCACTAGCGGGTGGCAGGCAGATACGCAGTATTTT.

The V call is TRBV24-1, the J call TRBJ2-7; 8 bases align to TRBD1. Germline lookup yields CDR1 KGHDR and CDR2 SFDVKD. The CDR3 runs 13 residues. Trimming took 5 bases from V and 7 from J; bases not matched to a gene: 6. CDR3 bases: TGTGCCACCAGTGGACAGGGGCTGGTGGAGCAGTACTTC. Translation: CATSGQGLVEQYF.

The rearrangement uses TRBV27 and TRBJ1-2, with a tentative D call TRBD1 (6 bases). The length of the CDR3 is 13 residues. V lost 6 bases and J lost 6, with 14 bases in between. The V gene's germline CDR1 is MNHEY and CDR2 SMNVEV (reference sequence). CDR3: CASRATGGNGYTF. CDR3 in DNA: TGTGCCAGCAGGGCGACGGGGGGCAATGGCTACACCTTC.

The chain employs TRBV11-2 and TRBJ2-1, with D tentatively TRBD2 (6 bases). The better agreement between TRBJ2-7 and the DNA end casts doubt on the J call. Germline CDR1 and CDR2: SGHAT and FQNNGV. CDR3 length: 14 amino acids. CDR3 sequence reads: CASSPRGLYNEQYF. Written as DNA, the CDR3 is TGTGCCAGCAGCCCTCGGGGACTGTACAATGAGCAGTACTTC.

The V gene is TRBV20-1, the J gene TRBJ2-5; TRBD2 is a possible D gene (5 bases). The CDR3 runs 13 residues. Germline loops: CDR1 DFQATT, CDR2 SNEGSKA (reference sequence). Trimming cost V 1 base and J 11 bases, with 17 bases left between them. CDR3 protein: CSARAPSLLAQYF. As DNA, the CDR3 is TGCAGTGCTAGAGCCCCTAGCTTGTTGGCGCAGTACTTC.

This chain connects TRBV7-9 to TRBJ1-1; D gene ambiguous. This CDR3 is 14 amino acids long. Trimming took 5 bases from V and 1 from J, leaving 11 bases between them. Germline V gene data show CDR1 as SEHNR and CDR2 as FQNEAQ (reference sequence). The CDR3: CASSTGGGNTEAFF. CDR3 DNA: TGTGCCAGCAGCACCGGCGGAGGGAACACTGAAGCTTTCTTT.

For this clonotype: Since a much larger clone is just one base distant, this may be a read error. In nucleotides, the CDR3 is TGCGCCAGCAGCCGGAGGGACTTACACACCGGGGAGCTGTTTTTT. It is translated as CASSRRDLHTGELFF. The chain employs TRBV4-1 and TRBJ2-2; tentatively, D is TRBD2 (6 bases). Germline V gene sequence: CDR1 MGHRA, CDR2 YSYEKL. V gave up 4 bases and J gave up 3 bases, with 12 bases separating them. This CDR3 region has 15 residues.

The chain links TRBV4-1 to TRBJ2-7, with D perhaps assigned TRBD1 or TRBD2 (5 bases each). The DNA end is a closer match to TRBJ2-1, so the J assignment may be wrong. The CDR3 totals 14 residues. Germline V lookup: CDR1 MGHRA, CDR2 YSYEKL. In nucleotides, the CDR3 is TGCGCCAGCAGCCATGTGGGGCTAGCACCTGAGCAGTTCTTC. Its protein is CASSHVGLAPEQFF.

This clonotype appeared once. V gene TRBV4-3 combines with J gene TRBJ2-7, with TRBD2 identical over 13 bases. The CDR3 consists of 18 residues. Trimming cost V 3 bases and J 6 bases; bases outside gene matches: 14. Germline CDR1 is LGHNA and CDR2 is YSLEER. In DNA form, the CDR3 reads TGCGCCAGCAGCCATGACTATAGGACTAGCGGGAGAGGTCTCGAGCAGTACTTC. Its protein is CASSHDYRTSGRGLEQYF.

The J gene is TRBJ1-4, the V gene TRBV5-1; D is unclear. Germline CDR1 and CDR2: SGHRS and YFSETQ. The CDR3 runs to 13 residues. Trimming took off 4 bases at V and 3 bases at J, with 7 bases between the two ends. The CDR3 DNA reads as TGCGCCAGCAGCGAACCACCTAATGAAAAACTGTTTTTT. Amino acid sequence: CASSEPPNEKLFF. Based on the CDR3 plus reference TRBV5-1 and TRBJ1-4, the full variable domain is KAGVTQTPRYLIKTRGQQVTLSCSPISGHRSVSWYQQTPGQGLQFLFEYFSETQRNKGNFPGRFSGRQFSNSRSEMNVSTLELGDSALYLCASSEPPNEKLFFGSGTQLSVL.

This chain uses TRBV2 with TRBJ1-2; D gene unclear. This CDR3 has 15 residues. Trimming pared 1 base from V and 2 bases from J, leaving 11 bases between. Looked up from germline, CDR1 is SNHLY and CDR2 is FYNNEI. The CDR3 bases are TGTGCCAGCAGTGAAGAGGGTATGAGGAACTATGGCTACACCTTC. It encodes CASSEEGMRNYGYTF.

The rearrangement joins TRBV28 to TRBJ2-5; 13 nucleotides align to TRBD2. Germline-derived CDR1 and CDR2 are MDHEN and SYDVKM. CDR3 length equals 15 residues. J was trimmed by 11 bases and V by 8 bases; bases with no gene match: 14. Here the CDR3 reads CASGTSGTSYNEQYF. The DNA for the CDR3 is TGTGCCAGCGGGACTAGCGGGACGTCCTACAATGAGCAGTACTTC.

The genes are TRBV20-1 and TRBJ2-1; no reliable D call. The CDR3 covers 14 residues. With 3 bases removed from V and 3 bases from J, the gap between germline ends came to 12 bases. CDR1 is DFQATT, CDR2 SNEGSKA, per germline (reference sequence). The CDR3 loop is CSASRDMSYNEQFF. CDR3 sequence (DNA): TGCAGTGCTAGCAGAGACATGAGCTACAATGAGCAGTTCTTC.

This chain uses TRBV5-1 with TRBJ1-1; perhaps TRBD1 as D (5 bases). Germline assignment: CDR1 SGHRS and CDR2 YFSETQ. V gave up 3 bases and J gave up 7 bases, with 16 bases separating them. The CDR3 spans 14 residues. The CDR3, as DNA: TGCGCCAGCAGCTCGGGATGGGGGTCGGGTGAAGCTTTCTTT. It codes for CASSSGWGSGEAFF. Full variable domain (missing parts from reference TRBV5-1 and TRBJ1-1): KAGVTQTPRYLIKTRGQQVTLSCSPISGHRSVSWYQQTPGQGLQFLFEYFSETQRNKGNFPGRFSGRQFSNSRSEMNVSTLELGDSALYLCASSSGWGSGEAFFGQGTRLTVV.

CDR3 bases: TGTGCCAGCAGCAGAGGGACATCTCCAGCCGAGCTGTTTTTT. It is translated as CASSRGTSPAELFF. The rearrangement links TRBV27 to TRBJ2-2; maybe TRBD1 (6 bases). The V end was cut by 6 bases, the J end by 11 bases, with 19 bases between. Germline values: CDR1 MNHEY, CDR2 SMNVEV (reference sequence). This CDR3 contains 14 residues.

This chain uses TRBV24-1 with TRBJ2-7; tentatively, D is TRBD1 or TRBD2 (5 bases each). The end of the DNA fits TRBJ2-5 better, so the J call may be wrong. Germline-derived CDR1 and CDR2 are KGHDR and SFDVKD. The length of the CDR3 is 11 residues. The CDR3 is CATGTEGTQYF. The DNA of the CDR3 is TGTGCCACAGGGACGGAAGGGACCCAGTACTTC.

V is TRBV7-2 and J is TRBJ2-1; perhaps D is TRBD1 or TRBD2 (5 bases each). V was pared by 5 bases and J by 9 bases, with 14 bases between. Germline V gene data show CDR1 as SGHTA and CDR2 as FQGNSA. The CDR3 loop spans 13 amino acids. The CDR3 DNA reads as TGTGCCAGCAGCCTCCACGGGGCGCGTGAGCAGTTCTTC. It codes for CASSLHGAREQFF.

This chain uses TRBV5-1 with TRBJ2-2; 8 positions match TRBD1. There are 16 residues in the CDR3. Germline CDR1 SGHRS, CDR2 YFSETQ. The junction had 11 bases not matched to a gene; V was cut back by 6 bases and J by 4 bases. Here the CDR3 DNA reads TGCGCCAGCACCCAGGACAGGGTGCGGGGCACCGGGGAGCTGTTTTTT. Its translation is CASTQDRVRGTGELFF.

J is TRBJ2-1 and V is TRBV27; 10 bases agree with TRBD1. Germline V gene data show CDR1 as MNHEY and CDR2 as SMNVEV (reference sequence). This CDR3 spans 14 amino acids. The V gene end was trimmed by 4 bases and the J gene end by 9 bases; junction bases not matched to a gene: 6. The CDR3 spells CASSWDRGTGEQFF. In nucleotides, the CDR3 is TGTGCCAGCAGTTGGGACAGGGGTACCGGTGAGCAGTTCTTC.

This clonotype was seen a few times. The V call is TRBV2, the J call TRBJ1-5; D is perhaps TRBD1 (5 bases). The CDR3 runs 13 residues. CDR1 is SNHLY and CDR2 is FYNNEI in the germline V gene. Trimming removed 6 bases at V and 1 base at J, with 7 bases between. CDR3 nucleotide sequence: TGTGCCAGCAGGGGGCAGAGCAATCAGCCCCAGCATTTT. Amino acid sequence: CASRGQSNQPQHF.

The chain has TRBV20-1 and TRBJ2-3; possibly TRBD2 for D (5 bases). Germline lookup yields CDR1 DFQATT and CDR2 SNEGSKA (reference sequence). V gave up 7 bases and J gave up 0 bases, with 11 bases separating them. The CDR3 is 13 amino acids. The CDR3 DNA is TGCAGTGGCCGGAGCGGTAGCACAGATACGCAGTATTTT. Amino acids: CSGRSGSTDTQYF.

As regards this clonotype: A single base separates this from a much larger clone, so it may be a read error. The gene calls are TRBV20-1 and TRBJ2-3, with TRBD2 matching 7 bases. The CDR3 totals 15 residues. CDR1 and CDR2 (germline): DFQATT, SNEGSKA (reference sequence). The V and J ends lost 6 bases and 1 base, in that order; junction bases with no gene match: 10. This CDR3 reads CSANGGDGGTDTQYF. The CDR3 DNA is TGCAGTGCCAATGGGGGGGATGGAGGCACAGATACGCAGTATTTT.

The chain is built from TRBV28 and TRBJ2-7; TRBD1 might be the D (6 bases). The CDR3 sequence is 15 residues long. The germline V gene has CDR1 MDHEN and CDR2 SYDVKM. Trimming took off 2 bases at V and 0 bases at J, with 11 bases between the two ends. The CDR3 DNA sequence: TGTGCCAGCAGTTTACCGAGGGACAACTCCTACGAGCAGTACTTC. Its protein product is CASSLPRDNSYEQYF.

The chain joins TRBV28 to TRBJ1-1; TRBD1 matches at 8 bases. Germline trimming cut 8 bases from V and 1 base from J; bases unmatched to any gene: 6. CDR3 length: 14 amino acids. Per the germline V gene, CDR1 is MDHEN and CDR2 is SYDVKM. This CDR3 is CASGRDRKNTEAFF. The CDR3 region has the DNA TGTGCCAGCGGTAGGGACAGGAAGAACACTGAAGCTTTCTTT. The whole variable domain, remainder taken from reference TRBV28 and TRBJ1-1, is DVKVTQSSRYLVKRTGEKVFLECVQDMDHENMFWYRQDPGLGLRLIYFSYDVKMKEKGDIPEGYSVSREKKERFSLILESASTNQTSMYLCASGRDRKNTEAFFGQGTRLTVV.

As to this clonotype: A read error may be the cause here, since a much bigger clone is one base away. The V and J genes are TRBV7-2 and TRBJ2-7; D ambiguous. Germline V gene sequence: CDR1 SGHTA, CDR2 FQGNSA. The CDR3 extends over 14 amino acids. CDR3 in DNA: TGTTCCAGCAGCGTAGTACTGAGAACCTACGAGCAGTACTTC. It translates to CSSSVVLRTYEQYF.